This T cell receptor (beta chain) was captured by sequencing in a study of OX40 agonist ivuxolimab in advanced cancers. On the study more broadly: Eligibility rules accepted prior anti-PD-1, anti-PD-L1 or anti-CTLA-4 therapy, and under 45% had some.

The CDR3 is 12 residues long. Germline loops: CDR1 LNHDA, CDR2 SQIVND (reference sequence). V dropped 7 bases and J dropped 8 bases, with 14 bases sitting between them. Study-level points and caveats: CD8+ T cells (on average) carried more expanded clones than CD4+ T cells. Both CD4+ and CD8+ T cell populations in blood had undergone clonal expansion by week 6 at 0.1 to 3.0 mg/kg.

The data were produced by immunoSEQ multiplex PCR, yet TCRdb's version contains in-frame clones alone and is incomplete. This table has approximately 82,000 clones, around 94% appearing once. Details on this clone: Its target is unknown.

Blood was sampled at baseline, cycle 4 day 1, and cycle 7 day 1. The material sequenced was CD4+ or CD8+ T cells sorted from blood, taken in a trial of the OX40 agonist ivuxolimab. J is TRBJ1-2 and V is TRBV19; D might be TRBD1 (5 bases). This TCR was recovered from an adult with an advanced solid tumor such as melanoma, head and neck, liver or kidney cancer. This CDR3 reads CASTLSGNGYTF. The CDR3 DNA reads TGTGCCAGTACCCTCTCAGGGAACGGCTACACCTTC.